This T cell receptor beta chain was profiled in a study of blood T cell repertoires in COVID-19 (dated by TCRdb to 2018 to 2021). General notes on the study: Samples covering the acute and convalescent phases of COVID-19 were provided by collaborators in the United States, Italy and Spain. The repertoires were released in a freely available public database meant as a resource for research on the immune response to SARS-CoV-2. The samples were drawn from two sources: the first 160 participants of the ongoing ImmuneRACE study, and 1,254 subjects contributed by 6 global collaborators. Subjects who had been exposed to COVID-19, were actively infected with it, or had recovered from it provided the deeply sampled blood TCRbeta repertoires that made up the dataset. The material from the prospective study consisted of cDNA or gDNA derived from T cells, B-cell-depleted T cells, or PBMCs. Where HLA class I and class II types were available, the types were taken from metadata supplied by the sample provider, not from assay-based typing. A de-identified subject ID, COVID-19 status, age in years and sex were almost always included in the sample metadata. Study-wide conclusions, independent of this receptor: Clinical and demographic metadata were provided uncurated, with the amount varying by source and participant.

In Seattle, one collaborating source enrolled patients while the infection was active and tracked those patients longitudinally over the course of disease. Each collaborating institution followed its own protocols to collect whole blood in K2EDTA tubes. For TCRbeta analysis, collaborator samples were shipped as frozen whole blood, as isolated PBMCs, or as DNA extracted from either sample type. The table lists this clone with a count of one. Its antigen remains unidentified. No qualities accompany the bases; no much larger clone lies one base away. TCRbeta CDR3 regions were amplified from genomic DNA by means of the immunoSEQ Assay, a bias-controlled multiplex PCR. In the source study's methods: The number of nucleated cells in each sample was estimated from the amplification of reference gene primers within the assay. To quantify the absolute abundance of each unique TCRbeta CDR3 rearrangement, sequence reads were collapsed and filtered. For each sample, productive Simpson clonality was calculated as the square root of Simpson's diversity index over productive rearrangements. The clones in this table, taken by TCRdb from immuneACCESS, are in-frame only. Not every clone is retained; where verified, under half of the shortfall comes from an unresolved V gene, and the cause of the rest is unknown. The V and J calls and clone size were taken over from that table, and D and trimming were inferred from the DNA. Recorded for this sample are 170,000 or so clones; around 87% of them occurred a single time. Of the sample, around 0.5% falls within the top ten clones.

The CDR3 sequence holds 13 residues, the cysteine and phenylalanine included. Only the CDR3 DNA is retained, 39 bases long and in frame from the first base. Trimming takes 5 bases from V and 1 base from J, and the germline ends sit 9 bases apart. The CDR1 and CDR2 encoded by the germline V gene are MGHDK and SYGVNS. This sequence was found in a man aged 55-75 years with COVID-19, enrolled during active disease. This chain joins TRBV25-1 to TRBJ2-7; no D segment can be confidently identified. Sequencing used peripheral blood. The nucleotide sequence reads TGTGCCAGCAGTAAGGAGAATTCCTACGAGCAGTACTTC. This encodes CASSKENSYEQYF.